This T cell receptor beta chain was captured in a study of regulatory T cells in long-lasting Graves disease. Across the whole study: Recently diagnosed Graves' patients had received antithyroid drugs for under 3 months. Study results and caveats: Those with persistent disease had in common more public clonotypes (2,741) than new patients (approximately 990). A reduction in accuracy may have resulted from the small sample size.

Time point: newly diagnosed GD, antithyroid drugs for less than 3 months. The TCR library used RNA extracted from PBMCs. The patients were drawn from one endocrinology department in Xi'an, China. Trimming cost V 1 base and J 9 bases, with 9 bases left between them. Germline V gene data show CDR1 as SGHDN and CDR2 as FVKESK. This CDR3 has 12 amino acids. Both iRepertoire HTBI primers and Arm-PCR of CDR3 regions were used to build the TCR beta libraries. TCRdb ran MiXCR on the multiplex PCR reads and lists one entry per CDR3 protein. The data hold about 320,000 distinct CDR3 sequences, with 18% observed a single time. This clonotype was seen at least ten times. The antigen is unknown.

The rearrangement uses TRBV14 and TRBJ1-1, with no clear D. The source of this sequence is a female donor with Graves disease. The material sequenced was peripheral blood mononuclear cells (PBMCs), taken at new diagnosis, from a patient treated with antithyroid drugs. Written as DNA, the CDR3 is TGTGCCAGCAGCCAAGGGGGAGGAAAAGCTTTCTTT. Translating gives CASSQGGGKAFF.